The 18 T cell receptor beta chains given below trace back to one sample, sequenced in a study of CD8 T cells in Susac syndrome. The authors reverse transcribed roughly 0.5 to 1 ug RNA with random hexamers. TCRdb called the immunoSEQ multiplex PCR reads again in MiXCR, with one record for every CDR3 protein. The profile shows 150,000 or so distinct CDR3 sequences, 95% of them singletons. Material for sequencing was CD4+ T cells from PBMCs. These receptors all come from a human donor with Susac syndrome.

The chain links TRBV5-6 to TRBJ1-1, with 7 bases lining up with TRBD1. This CDR3 comprises 16 residues. The V gene's germline CDR1 is SGHDT and CDR2 YYEEEE. V lost 2 bases and J lost 1; bases outside the gene matches: 8. Written as DNA, the CDR3 is TGTGCCAGCAGCTTCAAGTCACAGGGGCGGAACACTGAAGCTTTCTTT. It is translated as CASSFKSQGRNTEAFF. The whole variable domain, remainder taken from reference TRBV5-6 and TRBJ1-1, is DAGVTQSPTHLIKTRGQQVTLRCSPKSGHDTVSWYQQALGQGPQFIFQYYEEEERQRGNFPDRFSGHQFPNYSSELNVNALLLGDSALYLCASSFKSQGRNTEAFFGQGTRLTVV.

CDR3 DNA: TGCGCCAGCAGCCGAGGACAGTTCTACGAGCAGTACTTC. Amino acid sequence: CASSRGQFYEQYF. The V and J genes are TRBV4-3 and TRBJ2-7; TRBD1 might be the D (6 bases). The germline CDR1 and CDR2 sequences are LGHNA and YSLEER. The CDR3 length is 13 residues. V lost 4 bases to trimming and J lost 3 bases, with 10 bases between them.

The V gene is TRBV9, the J gene TRBJ1-1; D unclear. Germline V gives CDR1 SGDLS, CDR2 YYNGEE. CDR3 length: 14 amino acids. Trimming pared 4 bases from V and 0 bases from J, leaving 10 bases between. The CDR3 nucleotides read TGTGCCAGCAGCCCCACGAGGCTGAACACTGAAGCTTTCTTT. Its protein product is CASSPTRLNTEAFF.

The genes are TRBV5-6 and TRBJ2-7; weak D call: TRBD1 (6 bases). Germline V gene data show CDR1 as SGHDT and CDR2 as YYEEEE. V lost 1 base and J 0 bases, leaving 14 bases between the germline ends. The CDR3 totals 16 residues. This CDR3 reads CASSLRQGRLSYEQYF. In DNA, the CDR3 is TGTGCCAGCAGCTTGCGGCAGGGGCGGCTCTCCTACGAGCAGTACTTC.

The chain is built from TRBV10-3 and TRBJ2-5; D not resolved. Germline lookup yields CDR1 ENHRY and CDR2 SYGVKD. The CDR3 consists of 14 residues. V lost 6 bases and J 2 bases, leaving 13 bases between the germline ends. The CDR3 protein is CAISLGTPQETQYF. In DNA, the CDR3 is TGTGCCATCAGCCTCGGCACGCCGCAAGAGACCCAGTACTTC.

The chain carries TRBV25-1 and TRBJ2-1; 10 bases line up with TRBD1. With V trimmed by 3 bases and J by 10 bases, 9 bases remained unmatched. CDR3 size: 15 residues. Germline CDR1 and CDR2: MGHDK and SYGVNS. DNA of the CDR3: TGTGCCAGCAGTGATCCGGGACAGGGGTTTCACGAGCAGTTCTTC. The encoded protein is CASSDPGQGFHEQFF.

The CDR3 sequence: CASSYPGAPSHEQYF. CDR3 DNA: TGTGCCAGCAGTTACCCGGGGGCCCCCTCTCACGAGCAGTACTTC. This chain uses TRBV6-5 with TRBJ2-7; D may be TRBD1 or TRBD2 (6 bases each). The V gene's germline CDR1 is MNHEY and CDR2 SVGAGI. V lost 2 bases and J lost 5, with 16 bases in between. The CDR3 covers 15 residues.

This chain joins TRBV25-1 and TRBJ2-5; D tentatively fits TRBD1 or TRBD2 (5 bases each). Germline lookup yields CDR1 MGHDK and CDR2 SYGVNS. The CDR3 is made up of 13 amino acids. The V end was cut by 6 bases, the J end by 5 bases, with 13 bases between. The CDR3 coding sequence is TGTGCCAGCAGAAGGGGAGCGGAGGAGACCCAGTACTTC. Translating gives CASRRGAEETQYF.

The chain joins TRBV15 to TRBJ1-2; D might be TRBD1 (5 bases). Germline V gives CDR1 LNHNV, CDR2 YYDKDF (reference sequence). The CDR3 runs 12 residues. Trimming cost V 5 bases and J 4 bases, with 8 bases left between them. CDR3 residues: CATSGDVYGYTF. CDR3 DNA sequence: TGTGCCACCAGCGGGGACGTCTATGGCTACACCTTC. Variable domain in full (rest from reference TRBV15 and TRBJ1-2): DAMVIQNPRYQVTQFGKPVTLSCSQTLNHNVMYWYQQKSSQAPKLLFHYYDKDFNNEADTPDNFQSRRPNTSFCFLDIRSPGLGDTAMYLCATSGDVYGYTFGSGTRLTVV.

The chain joins TRBV2 to TRBJ2-3; D might be TRBD1 (6 bases). The CDR3 spans 13 residues. In germline, CDR1 is SNHLY, CDR2 FYNNEI. Deletions cut 6 bases from V and 4 bases from J, with 11 bases between. The CDR3 loop reads CASRLTGSDTQYF. The CDR3 coding sequence is TGTGCCAGCAGACTTACAGGGTCAGATACGCAGTATTTT.

The gene calls are TRBV21-1 and TRBJ1-1. TRBV21-1 is marked as a pseudogene. The CDR3 contains 14 residues. The CDR3 loop reads CASSKDVGSTEAFF. The CDR3 bases are TGTGCCAGCAGCAAAGACGTGGGATCCACTGAAGCTTTCTTT.

The chain uses TRBV4-1 and TRBJ1-4, with no clear D. CDR3 length equals 17 residues. Germline values: CDR1 MGHRA, CDR2 YSYEKL. V was pared by 1 base and J by 0 bases, with 12 bases between. CDR3 protein: CASSQVVSRPTNEKLFF. DNA for the CDR3: TGCGCCAGCAGCCAAGTTGTGAGCAGACCAACTAATGAAAAACTGTTTTTT.

The V call is TRBV6-5, the J call TRBJ2-5; D is perhaps TRBD1 (6 bases). Trimming took 5 bases from V and 9 from J, leaving 19 bases between them. The germline CDR1 and CDR2 sequences are MNHEY and SVGAGI. The CDR3 covers 14 residues. The CDR3 reads CASSIRDQAGAQYF. DNA for the CDR3: TGTGCCAGCAGTATCCGGGACCAGGCAGGGGCCCAGTACTTC.

The chain joins TRBV7-6 to TRBJ1-4; D is possibly TRBD1 (6 bases). The CDR3 is 14 residues long. Germline CDR1 is SGHVS and CDR2 is FNYEAQ. V lost 8 bases and J lost 7, with 17 bases in between. The CDR3 loop is CASRPGAPSEKLFF. The CDR3, as DNA: TGTGCCAGCCGCCCAGGGGCCCCATCTGAAAAACTGTTTTTT. The whole variable domain, filled in from reference TRBV7-6 and TRBJ1-4, reads GAGVSQSPRYKVTKRGQDVALRCDPISGHVSLYWYRQALGQGPEFLTYFNYEAQQDKSGLPNDRFSAERPEGSISTLTIQRTEQRDSAMYRCASRPGAPSEKLFFGSGTQLSVL.

This chain links TRBV20-1 with TRBJ1-6; no reliable D call. The CDR3 covers 13 residues. Trimming stripped 6 bases from V and 10 bases from J, with 16 bases between. Germline V lookup: CDR1 DFQATT, CDR2 SNEGSKA (reference sequence). The CDR3 spells CSASREIGSPLHF. DNA of the CDR3: TGCAGTGCCTCGAGGGAAATCGGCTCACCCCTCCACTTT.

J is TRBJ2-6 and V is TRBV2; perhaps TRBD1 as D (6 bases). The CDR3 has 18 residues. Germline CDR1 reads SNHLY; CDR2 reads FYNNEI. V was pared by 7 bases and J by 0 bases, with 19 bases between. The CDR3 spells CASNTLRTDSSGANVLTF. The CDR3 region has the DNA TGTGCCAGCAATACGCTCAGGACAGATTCCTCTGGGGCCAACGTCCTGACTTTC.

The CDR3 here is CSASKTVQETQYF. The CDR3 nucleotides are TGCAGTGCTAGTAAAACAGTCCAAGAGACCCAGTACTTC. The rearrangement uses TRBV20-1 and TRBJ2-5; D gene uncertain. Germline CDR1 and CDR2: DFQATT and SNEGSKA (reference sequence). There are 13 residues in the CDR3. V lost 3 bases and J 1 base, leaving 9 bases between the germline ends.

This rearrangement joins TRBV20-1 to TRBJ2-5, with 11 bases lining up with TRBD2. The CDR3 totals 13 residues. CDR1 is DFQATT, CDR2 SNEGSKA, per germline (reference sequence). The V and J ends lost 7 bases and 3 bases, in that order; junction bases with no gene match: 4. The CDR3: CSGQGLAEETQYF. The DNA of the CDR3 is TGCAGTGGGCAGGGACTAGCGGAAGAGACCCAGTACTTC.